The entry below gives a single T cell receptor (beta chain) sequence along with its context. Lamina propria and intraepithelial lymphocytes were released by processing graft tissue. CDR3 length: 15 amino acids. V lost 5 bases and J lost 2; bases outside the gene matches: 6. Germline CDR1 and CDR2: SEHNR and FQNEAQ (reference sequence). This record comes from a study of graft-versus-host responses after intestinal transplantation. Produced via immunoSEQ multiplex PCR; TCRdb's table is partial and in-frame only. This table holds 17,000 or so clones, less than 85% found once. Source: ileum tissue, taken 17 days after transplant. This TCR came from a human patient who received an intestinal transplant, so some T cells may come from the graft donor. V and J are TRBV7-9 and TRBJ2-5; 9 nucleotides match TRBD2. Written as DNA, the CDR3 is TGTGCCAGCAGCGCGCGACTAGCGGCACAAGAGACCCAGTACTTC. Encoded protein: CASSARLAAQETQYF.